This T cell receptor beta chain was captured by sequencing in a study of blood T cell repertoires in COVID-19. About the research overall: Acute-phase and convalescent COVID-19 samples originated in the United States, Italy and Spain. T cells, B-cell-depleted T cells, or PBMCs provided the cDNA or gDNA that served as material.

Seattle-derived patients entered the study during active infection and were followed longitudinally. Data came from immunoSEQ multiplex PCR; TCRdb stores just in-frame clones and leaves some out. The table records almost 65,000 clones, 88% of them present only once. The CDR3 runs 14 residues. The V end was cut by 8 bases, the J end by 3 bases, with 16 bases between. CDR1 MDHEN and CDR2 SYDVKM come from the germline V gene. The receptor was isolated from an older woman with COVID-19, enrolled during active disease. The sample comprised peripheral blood. The chain has TRBV28 and TRBJ2-5, with D perhaps TRBD2 (6 bases). The CDR3 region is CASPKGLAKETQYF. DNA for the CDR3: TGTGCCAGCCCCAAGGGACTTGCAAAAGAGACCCAGTACTTC.